This T cell receptor (beta chain) was identified in a study of circulating CD8 cells and anti-PD-1 response in melanoma. Study-level points and caveats: Subset repertoires were largely private at M1, with under 7.5% shared. Published repertoire comparisons used only baseline and M1 samples from a small cohort with few responders. TIGIT repertoires were least diverse, DNEG repertoires most diverse.

The trim removed 2 bases at V and 5 bases at J, leaving 8 bases unmatched. This CDR3 is built from 15 residues. Per the germline V gene, CDR1 is MGHRA and CDR2 is YSYEKL. Each library started from roughly 15 ng of total RNA using the QIAseq Immune Repertoire TCR panel. MiXCR, run by TCRdb on the reads, gives a single entry per CDR3 protein. The sample has more than 350 distinct CDR3 sequences; roughly 9.8% are singletons. This clonotype qualifies as large. Its antigen is not identified. From live CD3+CD8+TCRalphabeta+ cells, four PD-1 and/or TIGIT subsets were sorted. The V gene is TRBV4-1, the J gene TRBJ1-2; 7 nucleotides match TRBD1. This receptor was obtained from a human donor with melanoma. The material was CD8+ T cells from PBMCs, obtained at baseline or after one month of anti-PD-1 therapy (not recorded which). The CDR3 nucleotides read TGCGCCAGCAGCCAATTCTTGCAGGGGGGGTATGGCTACACCTTC. Translated: CASSQFLQGGYGYTF.